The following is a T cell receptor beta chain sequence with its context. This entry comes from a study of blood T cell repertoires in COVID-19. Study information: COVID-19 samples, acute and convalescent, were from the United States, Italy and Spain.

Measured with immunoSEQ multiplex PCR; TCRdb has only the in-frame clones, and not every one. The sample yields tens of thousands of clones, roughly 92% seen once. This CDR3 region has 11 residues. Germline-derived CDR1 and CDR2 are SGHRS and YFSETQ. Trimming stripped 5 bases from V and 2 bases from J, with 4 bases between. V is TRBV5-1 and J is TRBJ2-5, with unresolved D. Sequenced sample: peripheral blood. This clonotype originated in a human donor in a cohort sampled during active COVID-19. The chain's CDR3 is CASRRQETQYF. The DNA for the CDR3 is TGCGCCAGCAGGCGGCAAGAGACCCAGTACTTC.